A selection of T cell receptor beta chains follows, all from one sample in a study of blood T cell repertoires in COVID-19. Clones were sequenced by immunoSEQ multiplex PCR, and TCRdb holds only the in-frame ones, with some missing. The table lists roughly 200,000 clones, approximately 84% of them singletons. Sequencing was performed on peripheral blood. The origin of the receptors is an older woman with active or convalescent COVID-19. The CDR3 runs from the conserved cysteine through the conserved F or W. A D gene is named only where the DNA matches it firmly. Expanded clones get a size class; other rows say once, few or many, or leave the size out.

cdr3_length	d_call	clone_size	v_call	j_call	cdr3_aa	cdr3_nt
14	NA	NA	TRBV29-1	TRBJ1-1	CSSDGGAPNTEAFF	TGCAGCTCCGACGGAGGAGCGCCGAACACTGAAGCTTTCTTT
14	NA	once	TRBV19	TRBJ1-2	CASSTLTGDGGYTF	TGTGCCAGTAGTACCTTGACAGGTGACGGTGGCTACACCTTC
14	TRBD1	NA	TRBV25-1	TRBJ2-1	CASSPSAGGGEQFF	TGTGCCAGCAGTCCTTCGGCAGGGGGCGGCGAGCAGTTCTTC
14	NA	NA	TRBV5-5	TRBJ2-7	CASSFSRDNYEQYF	TGTGCCAGCAGCTTCTCTCGGGACAACTACGAGCAGTACTTC
15	TRBD1	NA	TRBV2	TRBJ2-5	CASSSWTGIGETQYF	TGTGCCAGCAGTTCCTGGACAGGGATTGGGGAGACCCAGTACTTC
15	NA	NA	TRBV9	TRBJ2-3	CASSVDQVVSDTQYF	TGTGCCAGCAGCGTCGACCAGGTAGTCTCCGATACGCAGTATTTT
13	NA	NA	TRBV14	TRBJ1-1	CASSSVAWTEAFF	TGTGCCAGCAGTTCGGTAGCGTGGACTGAAGCTTTCTTT
11	NA	NA	TRBV9	TRBJ1-2	CASSVPGVQTF	TGTGCCAGCAGCGTCCCAGGGGTTCAAACCTTC
11	NA	NA	TRBV19	TRBJ2-1	CASSTLAEQFF	TGTGCCAGTAGTACCCTAGCGGAGCAGTTCTTC
14	TRBD1	NA	TRBV6-2/TRBV6-3	TRBJ1-1	CASSYDRGNTEAFF	TGTGCCAGCAGTTACGACAGGGGGAACACTGAAGCTTTCTTT
15	TRBD1	NA	TRBV7-3	TRBJ2-2	CASSPRGQVNGELFF	TGTGCCAGCAGCCCACGTGGACAGGTGAACGGGGAGCTGTTTTTT
15	TRBD2	NA	TRBV5-1	TRBJ2-5	CASSLALAEGETQYF	TGCGCCAGCAGCTTGGCGCTAGCGGAGGGAGAGACCCAGTACTTC
19	TRBD1	once	TRBV28	TRBJ1-5	CASITDRTFSFPSNQPQHF	TGTGCCAGCATTACGGACAGGACATTCTCCTTCCCTAGCAATCAGCCCCAGCATTTT
18	TRBD1	NA	TRBV30	TRBJ1-4	CAWSVASGGWVTNEKLFF	TGTGCCTGGAGTGTCGCCTCAGGGGGCTGGGTAACTAATGAAAAACTGTTTTTT
17	NA	NA	TRBV7-3	TRBJ1-6	CASSWGGPEELNSPLHF	TGTGCCAGCAGCTGGGGGGGCCCAGAAGAATTAAATTCACCCCTCCACTTT
14	NA	NA	TRBV28	TRBJ2-5	CASSYRDTEETQYF	TGTGCCAGCAGTTATCGGGACACCGAGGAGACCCAGTACTTC
16	TRBD1	NA	TRBV14	TRBJ2-1	CASSQTGEFRYNEQFF	TGTGCCAGCAGCCAGACAGGGGAATTCCGGTACAATGAGCAGTTCTTC
17	TRBD2	NA	TRBV9	TRBJ2-1	CASSDGLAGFSRGEQFF	TGTGCCAGCAGCGACGGACTAGCGGGCTTTTCCAGGGGTGAGCAGTTCTTC
14	NA	NA	TRBV18	TRBJ2-3	CASSLQLGTDTQYF	TGTGCCAGCTCACTCCAACTAGGGACAGATACGCAGTATTTT
15	TRBD2	NA	TRBV7-7	TRBJ2-5	CASSLQGGDSETQYF	TGTGCCAGCAGCTTACAGGGAGGGGATTCGGAGACCCAGTACTTC
16	NA	NA	TRBV15	TRBJ2-1	CATSRDGETMINEQFF	TGTGCCACCAGCAGAGATGGGGAGACAATGATCAATGAGCAGTTCTTC
12	NA	NA	TRBV10-3	TRBJ1-2	CAITPGDYGYTF	TGTGCCATCACCCCAGGGGACTATGGCTACACCTTC
15	TRBD1	NA	TRBV24-1	TRBJ1-1	CATSDPRTGHTEAFF	TGTGCCACCAGTGACCCGAGGACAGGTCACACTGAAGCTTTCTTT
15	NA	NA	TRBV4-1	TRBJ1-6	CASSQEPGANSPLHF	TGCGCCAGCAGCCAAGAGCCAGGGGCTAATTCACCCCTCCACTTT
14	TRBD1	once	TRBV5-8	TRBJ1-4	CASSSGQFDEKLFF	TGTGCCAGCAGCTCGGGACAGTTCGATGAAAAACTGTTTTTT
19	TRBD2	NA	TRBV19	TRBJ2-2	CASSVVSLSGSGNTGELFF	TGTGCCAGTAGTGTCGTGTCCCTTAGCGGGAGTGGGAACACCGGGGAGCTGTTTTTT
14	NA	NA	TRBV3-1/TRBV3-2	TRBJ2-1	CASSQGGSYNEQFF	TGTGCCAGCAGCCAAGGTGGCAGCTACAATGAGCAGTTCTTC
14	TRBD1	NA	TRBV29-1	TRBJ2-1	CSAPGGQGYNEQFF	TGCAGCGCCCCTGGGGGACAGGGCTACAATGAGCAGTTCTTC
14	NA	NA	TRBV19	TRBJ2-3	CASSIHQGPDTQYF	TGTGCCAGTAGTATTCATCAGGGCCCAGATACGCAGTATTTT
14	NA	NA	TRBV7-9	TRBJ1-4	CASSRTGTTEKLFF	TGTGCCAGCAGCCGTACAGGGACGACTGAAAAACTGTTTTTT
18	NA	NA	TRBV21-1	TRBJ1-5	CASSKDKGQGNSNQPQHF	TGTGCCAGCAGCAAAGATAAAGGACAGGGGAATAGCAATCAGCCCCAGCATTTT
12	NA	NA	TRBV18	TRBJ1-2	CASSPSGYGYTF	TGTGCCAGCTCACCAAGCGGCTATGGCTACACCTTC
13	TRBD2	once	TRBV19	TRBJ2-1	CASKLAGDNEQFF	TGTGCCAGTAAACTAGCGGGAGACAATGAGCAGTTCTTC
14	NA	NA	TRBV5-6	TRBJ1-4	CASSPRWGGEKLFF	TGTGCCAGCAGCCCGCGGTGGGGGGGAGAAAAACTGTTTTTT
17	TRBD2	NA	TRBV9	TRBJ2-1	CASSVGVVAGGPNEQFF	TGTGCCAGCAGCGTAGGCGTAGTAGCGGGAGGGCCTAATGAGCAGTTCTTC
15	NA	NA	TRBV9	TRBJ2-7	CASSVGGDEHYEQYF	TGTGCCAGCAGCGTAGGCGGGGACGAGCACTACGAGCAGTACTTC
16	NA	NA	TRBV6-5	TRBJ2-3	CASSYSPSLNTDTQYF	TGTGCCAGCAGTTACTCGCCTAGCCTTAACACAGATACGCAGTATTTT
14	NA	NA	TRBV7-9	TRBJ2-1	CASSPAFLDNEQFF	TGTGCCAGCAGCCCCGCGTTCCTTGACAATGAGCAGTTCTTC
15	NA	NA	TRBV6-5	TRBJ1-1	CASSSARDRNTEAFF	TGTGCCAGCAGTTCCGCCCGCGACAGGAACACTGAAGCTTTCTTT
15	NA	NA	TRBV7-9	TRBJ2-7	CASSFPDKEGYEQYF	TGTGCCAGCAGCTTCCCGGACAAGGAAGGATACGAGCAGTACTTC
11	NA	NA	TRBV20-1	TRBJ1-2	CSASYGYGYTF	TGCAGTGCTAGCTATGGCTATGGCTACACCTTC
16	TRBD2	NA	TRBV24-1	TRBJ2-2	CATSDLGGRSAGELFF	TGTGCCACCAGTGATTTGGGCGGGAGAAGTGCCGGGGAGCTGTTTTTT
14	NA	NA	TRBV19	TRBJ1-4	CASTEATQGGKLFF	TGTGCCAGTACCGAGGCGACTCAGGGAGGAAAACTGTTTTTT
16	NA	NA	TRBV5-4	TRBJ2-1	CASSSTGRGYDNEQFF	TGTGCCAGCAGCTCGACAGGAAGGGGGTACGACAATGAGCAGTTCTTC
19	NA	NA	TRBV5-1	TRBJ2-2	CASSLEGKLAVRNTGELFF	TGCGCCAGCAGCTTGGAGGGAAAACTAGCAGTTAGGAACACCGGGGAGCTGTTTTTT
15	TRBD2	few	TRBV2	TRBJ2-7	CASSEIAGGIYEQYF	TGTGCCAGCAGTGAAATAGCGGGAGGAATCTACGAGCAGTACTTC
14	NA	NA	TRBV7-2	TRBJ2-7	CASSARARGGEQYF	TGTGCCAGCAGCGCACGGGCCAGGGGCGGGGAGCAGTACTTC
15	NA	NA	TRBV28	TRBJ1-3	CASSLGTSSGNTIYF	TGTGCCAGCAGCCTCGGGACTTCGTCTGGAAACACCATATATTTT
15	TRBD1	few	TRBV2	TRBJ2-7	CASNRQGASSYEQYF	TGTGCCAGCAATCGCCAGGGGGCTAGCTCCTACGAGCAGTACTTC